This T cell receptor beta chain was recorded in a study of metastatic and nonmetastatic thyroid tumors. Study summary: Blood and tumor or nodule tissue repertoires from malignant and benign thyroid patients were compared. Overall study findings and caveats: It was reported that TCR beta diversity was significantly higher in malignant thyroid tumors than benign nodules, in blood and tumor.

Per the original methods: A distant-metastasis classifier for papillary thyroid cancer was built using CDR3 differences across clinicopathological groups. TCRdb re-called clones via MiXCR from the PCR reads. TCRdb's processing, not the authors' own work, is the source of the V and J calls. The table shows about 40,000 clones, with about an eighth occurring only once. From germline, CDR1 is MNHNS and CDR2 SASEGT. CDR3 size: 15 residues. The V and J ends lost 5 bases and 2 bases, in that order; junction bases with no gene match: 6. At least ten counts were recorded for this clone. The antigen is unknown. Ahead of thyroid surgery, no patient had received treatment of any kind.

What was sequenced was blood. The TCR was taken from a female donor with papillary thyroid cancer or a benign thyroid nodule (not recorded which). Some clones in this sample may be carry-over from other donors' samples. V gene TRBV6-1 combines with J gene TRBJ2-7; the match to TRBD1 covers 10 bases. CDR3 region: CASSSPGTGAYEQYF. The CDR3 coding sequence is TGTGCCAGCAGTTCCCCCGGGACAGGGGCCTACGAGCAGTACTTC.